This is a list of T cell receptor beta chains from one sample in a study of blood T cell repertoires in COVID-19. The table came from immunoSEQ multiplex PCR; TCRdb's copy has only in-frame clones and leaves some out. The sample includes about 120,000 clones, almost 85% of them seen just once. Sequenced: peripheral blood. The receptors originated from a man aged 65 to 85 with active or convalescent COVID-19. Each CDR3 is given with its conserved first and last residue. The D gene is left open where the match is weak. Clone size appears in some rows only: once, few, many, or a class for an expanded clone.

TRBD1	TRBV5-4	.	TRBJ1-4	TGTGCCAGCAGCTCCCTTGGACAGGGGGCAACTAATGAAAAACTGTTTTTT	CASSSLGQGATNEKLFF
.	TRBV6-4	.	TRBJ1-1	TGTGCCAGCAGTGTCGGAGAGAACACTGAAGCTTTCTTT	CASSVGENTEAFF
TRBD2	TRBV7-7	.	TRBJ2-3	TGTGCTAGCAGCTTAGAGGGGGGGACTAGCGGGGTGGATAGCACAGATACGCAGTATTTT	CASSLEGGTSGVDSTDTQYF
TRBD2	TRBV24-1	.	TRBJ2-1	TGTGCCACCAGTGATTTTTTAGCGGGGGAGAGCTCCTACAATGAGCAGTTCTTC	CATSDFLAGESSYNEQFF
.	TRBV7-7	.	TRBJ2-1	TGTGCCAGCAGTTCGTCCCCCGAGTCATACAATGAGCAGTTCTTC	CASSSSPESYNEQFF
.	TRBV4-3	.	TRBJ2-4	TGCGCCAGCAGCCAAGATTTCCCCGCGCCGATCGTGGGCGAAAACATTCAGTACTTC	CASSQDFPAPIVGENIQYF
.	TRBV18	.	TRBJ2-7	TGTGCCAGCTCACCGGACACGAAGTACGAGCAGTACTTC	CASSPDTKYEQYF
.	TRBV2	once	TRBJ1-1	TGTGCCAGCAGGACCAGGGGTGGTAACACTGAAGCTTTCTTT	CASRTRGGNTEAFF
.	TRBV5-1	.	TRBJ1-5	TGCGCCAGCAGCTTGATCCCCGGGAGCAATCAGCCCCAGCATTTT	CASSLIPGSNQPQHF
.	TRBV11-2	.	TRBJ1-5	TGTGCCAGCAGTAAATTTGAGAGACAGCCCCAGCATTTT	CASSKFERQPQHF
.	TRBV19	few	TRBJ1-5	TGTGCCAGCCGGGGGAGAAGCAATCAGCCCCAGCATTTT	CASRGRSNQPQHF
TRBD1	TRBV4-3	.	TRBJ1-2	TGCGCCAGCAGCCAAGTCGGGGACAGCTATGGCTACACCTTC	CASSQVGDSYGYTF
.	TRBV4-2	.	TRBJ1-4	TGTGCCAGCAGCCAAGATCAGTCCGTTGAAAAACTGTTTTTT	CASSQDQSVEKLFF
TRBD1	TRBV9	.	TRBJ2-7	TGTGCCAGCAGCGTAGGTGGGACAGCTCTCTACGAGCAGTACTTC	CASSVGGTALYEQYF
.	TRBV3-1/TRBV3-2	.	TRBJ1-2	TGTGCCAGCAGCCAAGATTGGGGGCCCTATGGCTACACCTTC	CASSQDWGPYGYTF
.	TRBV7-9	.	TRBJ1-1	TGTGCCAGCAGCTTGGGTGGGCCGTTCACTGAAGCTTTCTTT	CASSLGGPFTEAFF
.	TRBV28	.	TRBJ1-1	TGTGCCAGCAGCCTTACCCCAGGGGCTGATGGCAACACTGAAGCTTTCTTT	CASSLTPGADGNTEAFF